This T cell receptor (beta chain) was recovered during a study of T cells in Graves' hyperthyroidism and ophthalmopathy. V lost 0 bases to trimming and J lost 7 bases, with 19 bases between them. The CDR3 runs to 16 residues. The germline CDR1 and CDR2 sequences are LNHNV and YYDKDF (reference sequence). RNA transcripts provided the source from which TCR beta CDR3 regions were amplified. First-round RT-PCR of the TCR CDR3 relied on the HTBI primer set. TCRdb used MiXCR to reprocess the multiplex PCR reads, holding one entry per CDR3 protein. The repertoire holds hundreds of thousands of distinct CDR3 sequences, with roughly 20% as singletons. Study observations and caveats: With a median lead of approximately 6.4 months before onset, the model predicted ophthalmopathy.

Comments on this clonotype: Its antigen is currently unknown.

Ophthalmopathy cases met thresholds of Clinical Activity Score at least 3, NOSPECS grade at least 4 and duration under 3 months. Uncontrolled infection, other autoimmune disease, pregnancy or lactation disqualified patients from enrolment. The receptor was derived from a man aged 25 to 40 with Graves' ophthalmopathy. The sequenced material came from blood. The gene calls are TRBV15 and TRBJ2-7; D perhaps matches TRBD1 (6 bases). Here the CDR3 DNA reads TGTGCCACCAGCAGAGATGGGGGCTATGGGCAGTCGGAGCAGTACTTC. It specifies CATSRDGGYGQSEQYF.